Below, 7 T cell receptor beta chains from the same sample are listed, as sequenced in a study of cytomegalovirus exposure and HLA in healthy donors. Clones were read by immunoSEQ multiplex PCR, and TCRdb kept only the in-frame ones, dropping some. The sample carries over 150,000 clones, about 90% recorded once. The sample was PBMCs. The origin of the receptors is a woman aged 18-29 years in good health and CMV-seropositive.

The chain recombines TRBV11-2 with TRBJ2-2, with 7 bases identical to TRBD2. This CDR3 region has 17 residues. After removal of 5 bases from V and 4 bases from J, the junction contained 13 bases not matched to a gene. Germline V gives CDR1 SGHAT, CDR2 FQNNGV. CDR3 region: CASSLPPGWGGTGELFF. The CDR3 coding sequence is TGTGCCAGCAGCCTACCCCCAGGGTGGGGGGGCACCGGGGAGCTGTTTTTT.

This clone has just a few counts. The chain joins TRBV7-8 to TRBJ1-5, with 8 nucleotides matching TRBD1. CDR1 is SGHVS, CDR2 FQNEAQ, per germline. Losses at the gene ends were 8 bases for V and 6 bases for J; bases not matched to a gene: 12. This CDR3 spans 15 amino acids. CDR3 sequence: CASRSGRGQSQPQHF. For the CDR3, the DNA is TGTGCCAGCCGCTCCGGCAGGGGGCAAAGTCAGCCCCAGCATTTT.

This chain links TRBV7-9 with TRBJ2-5; 7 bases are shared with TRBD2. From germline, CDR1 is SEHNR and CDR2 FQNEAQ (reference sequence). The CDR3 is 18 residues long. With V trimmed by 0 bases and J by 6 bases, 16 bases remained unmatched. CDR3 loop: CASSLAQGRAVWVQTQYF. CDR3 DNA: TGTGCCAGCAGCTTAGCCCAAGGGAGGGCTGTTTGGGTCCAGACCCAGTACTTC.

V gene TRBV25-1 combines with J gene TRBJ2-1; 9 bases agree with TRBD1. Per the germline V gene, CDR1 is MGHDK and CDR2 is SYGVNS. J lost 4 bases, V lost 1 base, and 5 bases had no gene match. The CDR3 consists of 16 residues. The chain's CDR3 is CASSEFSGTGYNEQFF. The CDR3 nucleotides read TGTGCCAGCAGTGAATTCAGCGGGACAGGGTACAATGAGCAGTTCTTC.

This clone was recorded once. This chain links TRBV11-3 with TRBJ2-2, with TRBD1 matching over 9 bases. The V gene's germline CDR1 is SGHNT and CDR2 YENEEA. V shed 2 bases and J 5 bases; nucleotides not matched to a gene: 6. This CDR3 region has 16 residues. This CDR3 is CASSLSQGARTGELFF. CDR3 DNA sequence: TGTGCCAGCAGCTTATCACAGGGGGCGAGGACCGGGGAGCTGTTTTTT.

This clone appeared a few times. The CDR3 DNA follows: TGTGCCAGCAGCCCAACTAGCGACTCCCGGGAGCAGTACTTC. Translating it yields CASSPTSDSREQYF. This rearrangement joins TRBV7-3 to TRBJ2-7; TRBD2 aligns across 7 bases. The V gene's germline CDR1 is SGHTA and CDR2 FQGTGA. CDR3 size: 14 residues. After removal of 5 bases from V and 7 bases from J, the junction contained 11 bases not matched to a gene.

Points on this clone: The same CDR3 also results from other DNA sequences found in this sample. The rearrangement joins TRBV19 to TRBJ2-2, with D uncertain. The CDR3 length is 11 residues. V was shortened by 7 bases and J by 5 bases, with 5 bases between the two germline ends. Germline V gene sequence: CDR1 LNHDA, CDR2 SQIVND (reference sequence). The CDR3: CASTLTGELFF. CDR3 coding DNA: TGTGCCAGTACCCTAACCGGGGAGCTGTTTTTT.